This T cell receptor (beta chain) was found in a study of T cell repertoires in ileal Crohn's disease. Study observations and caveats: Compared with CD4 T cells, sorted CD8 cells carried more expanded clones.

Time point given: neoterminal ileum biopsy at postoperative endoscopy, about 6 months after surgery. CDR1 is SGHRS, CDR2 YFSETQ, per germline. V lost 7 bases and J lost 8; bases outside the gene matches: 9. The CDR3 runs to 14 residues. Points on this clone: Its antigen is not known.

Sequencing was performed with immunoSEQ multiplex PCR; in TCRdb, only in-frame clones are kept and a portion is missing. The sample consists of roughly 60,000 clones, approximately 91% of them appearing once. The TCR originated in an adult with Crohn's disease. The sequenced sample consisted of ileal tissue. The chain carries TRBV5-1 and TRBJ1-4; 9 bases line up with TRBD1. The CDR3 DNA reads as TGCGCCAGCGGCGACGGACAGGGGCGGGAAAAACTGTTTTTT. It translates to CASGDGQGREKLFF.